This T cell receptor (beta chain) was profiled in a study of CD4 T cells in relation to SARS-CoV-2 and coronaviruses. Study-wide findings and caveats: Memory recall responses, not primary responses primed in culture, are what the assay detects. Monoreactive clones expanded significantly more to SARS-CoV-2 than crossreactive clones did.

Naive and memory CD4+ T cell DNA was deep-sequenced without culture. Assay used: immunoSEQ multiplex PCR; TCRdb lists only in-frame clones, some missing. Among about 59,000 clones, just over 85% were seen once, and the ten largest hold more than 1.1%. As concerns this clone: What it binds is not known.

Per the germline V gene, CDR1 is SGHTS and CDR2 is YDEGEE. The V segment lost 0 bases and the J segment 6 bases; nucleotides outside the gene matches: 4. The length of the CDR3 is 14 residues. The unexposed donors gave CD4+ T cells in about 2011-2018, prior to COVID-19. Naive and memory CD4+ T cells came from enriched cryopreserved PBMCs. This sequence was found in a human donor in good health. The V call is TRBV5-8, the J call TRBJ2-3; 7 bases fit TRBD2. Material: memory CD4+ T cells from PBMCs. The CDR3 sequence is CASSLALAIDTQYF. The CDR3 region has the DNA TGTGCCAGCAGCTTGGCACTAGCGATTGATACGCAGTATTTT.